The clone carrying this T cell receptor beta chain was counted a single time. Residents of about two dozen US areas, aged roughly 18 to 95 years, made up the participants. Participants' own reports of clinical history determined their cohort assignment. TCRdb keeps only in-frame clones here, not all; method: immunoSEQ multiplex PCR. Here the sample spans 350,000 to 400,000 clones, approximately 89% being singletons. The data originate from a study of blood T cell repertoires in COVID-19. Study information: Whether acute or convalescent, the COVID-19 samples came from the United States, Italy and Spain. Sample material is recorded as cDNA or gDNA derived from T cells, B-cell-depleted T cells, or PBMCs.

The junction had 4 bases not matched to a gene; V was cut back by 3 bases and J by 6 bases. The CDR3 loop spans 16 amino acids. CDR1 is SGHVS and CDR2 is FNYEAQ in the germline V gene. The chain combines TRBV7-6 with TRBJ1-6; 11 nucleotides line up with TRBD1. The TCR was taken from a woman aged 25 to 39 who had recovered from COVID-19. The material sequenced was PBMCs or T cells enriched from blood (not recorded which). CDR3 amino acids: CASSFGQGATNSPLHF. The CDR3 nucleotides read TGTGCCAGCAGCTTTGGACAGGGGGCGACTAATTCACCCCTCCACTTT.